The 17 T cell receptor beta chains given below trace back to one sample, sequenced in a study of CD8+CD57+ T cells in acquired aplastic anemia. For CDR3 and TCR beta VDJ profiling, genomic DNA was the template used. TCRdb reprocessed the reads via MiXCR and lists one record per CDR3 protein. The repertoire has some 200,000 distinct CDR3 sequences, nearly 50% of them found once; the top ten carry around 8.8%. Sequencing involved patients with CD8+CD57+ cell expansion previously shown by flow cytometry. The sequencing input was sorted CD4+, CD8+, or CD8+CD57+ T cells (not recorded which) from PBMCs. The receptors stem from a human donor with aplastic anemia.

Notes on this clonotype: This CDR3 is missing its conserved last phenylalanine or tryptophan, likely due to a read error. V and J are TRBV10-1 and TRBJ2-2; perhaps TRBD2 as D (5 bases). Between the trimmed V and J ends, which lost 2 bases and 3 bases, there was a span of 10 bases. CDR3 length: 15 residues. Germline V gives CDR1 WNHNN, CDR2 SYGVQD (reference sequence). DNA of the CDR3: TGCGCCAGCAGTGAGGGAGGTTTGGACACCGGGGAGCTGTTTCTT. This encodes CASSEGGLDTGELFL.

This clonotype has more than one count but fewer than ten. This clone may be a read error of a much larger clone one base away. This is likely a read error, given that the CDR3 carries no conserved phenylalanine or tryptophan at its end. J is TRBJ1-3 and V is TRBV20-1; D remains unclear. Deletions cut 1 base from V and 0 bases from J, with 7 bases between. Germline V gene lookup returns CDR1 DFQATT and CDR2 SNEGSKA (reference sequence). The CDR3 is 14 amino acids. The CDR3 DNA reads TGCAGTGCTAGAGCTGGCCACTCTGGAAACACCATATATCTT. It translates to CSARAGHSGNTIYL.

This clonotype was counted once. The CDR3 sequence is CASSSPGAVYEQYF. In DNA form, the CDR3 reads TGTGCCAGCAGCTCCCCGGGTGCAGTCTACGAGCAGTACTTC. The chain carries TRBV7-2 and TRBJ2-7; D call uncertain. CDR3 length: 14 residues. V was trimmed by 4 bases and J by 3 bases, leaving 13 bases between them. In germline, CDR1 is SGHTA, CDR2 FQGNSA. Supplemented by reference TRBV7-2 and TRBJ2-7, the full variable domain reads GAGVSQSPSNKVTEKGKDVELRCDPISGHTALYWYRQSLGQGLEFLIYFQGNSAPDKSGLPSDRFSAERTGGSVSTLTIQRTQQEDSAVYLCASSSPGAVYEQYFGPGTRLTVT.

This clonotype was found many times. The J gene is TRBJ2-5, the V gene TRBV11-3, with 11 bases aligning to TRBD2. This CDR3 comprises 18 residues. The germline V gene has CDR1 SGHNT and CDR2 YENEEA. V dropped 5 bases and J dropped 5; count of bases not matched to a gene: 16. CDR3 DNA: TGTGCCAGCAGCCCTCCCCGAGAGACTAGCGGGAATTTGGAGACCCAGTACTTC. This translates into CASSPPRETSGNLETQYF. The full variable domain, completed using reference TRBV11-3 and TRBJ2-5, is EAGVVQSPRYKIIEKKQPVAFWCNPISGHNTLYWYLQNLGQGPELLIRYENEEAVDDSQLPKDRFSAERLKGVDSTLKIQPAELGDSAVYLCASSPPRETSGNLETQYFGPGTRLLVL.

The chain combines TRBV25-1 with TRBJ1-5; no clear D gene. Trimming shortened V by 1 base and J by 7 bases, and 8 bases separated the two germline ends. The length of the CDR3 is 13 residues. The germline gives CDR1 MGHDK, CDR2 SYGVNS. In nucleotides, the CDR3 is TGTGCCAGCAGTGAATTGGGGAGCCAGCCCCAGCATTTT. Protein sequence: CASSELGSQPQHF.

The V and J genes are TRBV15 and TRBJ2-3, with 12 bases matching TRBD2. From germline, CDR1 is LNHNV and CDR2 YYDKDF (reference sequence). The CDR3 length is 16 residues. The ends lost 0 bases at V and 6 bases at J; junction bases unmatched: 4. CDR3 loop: CATSRELAGGGDTQYF. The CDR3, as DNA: TGTGCCACCAGCAGAGAACTAGCGGGGGGAGGGGATACGCAGTATTTT.

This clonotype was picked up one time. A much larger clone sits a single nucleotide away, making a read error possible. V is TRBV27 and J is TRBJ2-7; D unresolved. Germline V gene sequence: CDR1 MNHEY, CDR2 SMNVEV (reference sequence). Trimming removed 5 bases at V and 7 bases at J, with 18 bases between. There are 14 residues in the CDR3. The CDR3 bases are TGTGCCAGCAGTGTGCTAGGCACGCCGAGGGAGCAGTACTTC. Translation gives CASSVLGTPREQYF.

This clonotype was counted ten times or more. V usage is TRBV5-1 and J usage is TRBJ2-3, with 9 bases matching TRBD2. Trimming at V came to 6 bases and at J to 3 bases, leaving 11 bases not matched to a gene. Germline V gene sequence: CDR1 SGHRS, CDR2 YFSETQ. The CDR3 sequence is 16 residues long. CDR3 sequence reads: CASTLTLAGVTDTQYF. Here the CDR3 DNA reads TGCGCCAGCACCTTAACTTTAGCGGGAGTGACAGATACGCAGTATTTT.

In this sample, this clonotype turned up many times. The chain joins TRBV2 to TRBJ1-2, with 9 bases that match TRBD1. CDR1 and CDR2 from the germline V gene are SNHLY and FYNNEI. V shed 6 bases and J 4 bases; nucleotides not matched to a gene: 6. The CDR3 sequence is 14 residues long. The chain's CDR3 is CASRPYRGPYGYTF. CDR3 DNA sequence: TGTGCCAGCAGGCCTTACAGGGGGCCCTATGGCTACACCTTC. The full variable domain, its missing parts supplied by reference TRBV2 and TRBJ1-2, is EPEVTQTPSHQVTQMGQEVILRCVPISNHLYFYWYRQILGQKVEFLVSFYNNEISEKSEIFDDQFSVERPDGSNFTLKIRSTKLEDSAMYFCASRPYRGPYGYTFGSGTRLTVV.

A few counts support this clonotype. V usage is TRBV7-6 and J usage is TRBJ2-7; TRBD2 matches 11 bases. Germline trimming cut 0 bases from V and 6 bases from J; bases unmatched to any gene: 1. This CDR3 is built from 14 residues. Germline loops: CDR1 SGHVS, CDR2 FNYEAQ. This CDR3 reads CASSLALAGGEQYF. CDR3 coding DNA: TGTGCCAGCAGCTTAGCCCTAGCGGGAGGCGAGCAGTACTTC.

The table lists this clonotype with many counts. The CDR3 nucleotides read TGTGCCATCAGTGAGTCGACTAGGCTAACGGAGACCCAGTACTTC. Amino acids: CAISESTRLTETQYF. The chain recombines TRBV10-3 with TRBJ2-5, with D tentatively TRBD2 (6 bases). The germline V gene has CDR1 ENHRY and CDR2 SYGVKD. V lost 0 bases to trimming and J lost 5 bases, with 13 bases between them. The CDR3 length is 15 residues.

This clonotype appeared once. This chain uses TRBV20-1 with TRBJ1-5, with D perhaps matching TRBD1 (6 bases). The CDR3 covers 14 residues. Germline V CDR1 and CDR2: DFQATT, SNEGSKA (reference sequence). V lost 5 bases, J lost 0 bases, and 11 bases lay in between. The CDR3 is CSADTGYSNQPQHF. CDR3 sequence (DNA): TGCAGTGCTGATACAGGGTATAGCAATCAGCCCCAGCATTTT.

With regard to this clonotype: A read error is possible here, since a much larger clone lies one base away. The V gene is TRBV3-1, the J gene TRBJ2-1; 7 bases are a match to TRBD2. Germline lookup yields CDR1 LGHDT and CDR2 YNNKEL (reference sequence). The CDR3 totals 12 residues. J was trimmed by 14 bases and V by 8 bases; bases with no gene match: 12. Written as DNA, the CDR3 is TGTGCCAGCTCCATAGGTAACGGGAGGAAGTTCTTC. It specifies CASSIGNGRKFF.

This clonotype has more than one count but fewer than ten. This chain's CDR3 is CASSLVRGELFF. The CDR3 DNA sequence: TGTGCCAGCAGTTTAGTACGCGGGGAGCTGTTTTTT. The V call is TRBV12-3 or TRBV12-4, the J call TRBJ2-2; D is ambiguous. V shed 1 base and J shed 7 bases, with 4 bases lying between them. There are 12 residues in the CDR3.

The CDR3 here is CSALPGTGSMSGYTF. CDR3 DNA sequence: TGCAGTGCTCTTCCCGGGACAGGGAGTATGAGTGGCTACACCTTC. The chain employs TRBV20-1 and TRBJ1-2; TRBD1 matches at 9 bases. This CDR3 has 15 amino acids. CDR1 and CDR2 from the germline V gene are DFQATT and SNEGSKA (reference sequence). V lost 5 bases to trimming and J lost 7 bases; unmatched junction nucleotides: 14.

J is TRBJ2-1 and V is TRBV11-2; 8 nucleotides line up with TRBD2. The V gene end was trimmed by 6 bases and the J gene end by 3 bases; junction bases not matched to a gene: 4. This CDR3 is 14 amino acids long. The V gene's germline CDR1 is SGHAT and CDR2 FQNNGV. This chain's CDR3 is CASSRSGSYNEQFF. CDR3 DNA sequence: TGTGCCAGCAGTCGCAGCGGGAGCTACAATGAGCAGTTCTTC.

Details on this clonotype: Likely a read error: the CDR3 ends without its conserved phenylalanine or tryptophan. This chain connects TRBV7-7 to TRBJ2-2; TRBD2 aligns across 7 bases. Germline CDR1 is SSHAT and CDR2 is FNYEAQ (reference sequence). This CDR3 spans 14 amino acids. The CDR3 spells CASSHALAAGGLFS. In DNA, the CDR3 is TGTGCTAGCAGCCACGCTCTAGCGGCCGGGGGGCTGTTTTCT.